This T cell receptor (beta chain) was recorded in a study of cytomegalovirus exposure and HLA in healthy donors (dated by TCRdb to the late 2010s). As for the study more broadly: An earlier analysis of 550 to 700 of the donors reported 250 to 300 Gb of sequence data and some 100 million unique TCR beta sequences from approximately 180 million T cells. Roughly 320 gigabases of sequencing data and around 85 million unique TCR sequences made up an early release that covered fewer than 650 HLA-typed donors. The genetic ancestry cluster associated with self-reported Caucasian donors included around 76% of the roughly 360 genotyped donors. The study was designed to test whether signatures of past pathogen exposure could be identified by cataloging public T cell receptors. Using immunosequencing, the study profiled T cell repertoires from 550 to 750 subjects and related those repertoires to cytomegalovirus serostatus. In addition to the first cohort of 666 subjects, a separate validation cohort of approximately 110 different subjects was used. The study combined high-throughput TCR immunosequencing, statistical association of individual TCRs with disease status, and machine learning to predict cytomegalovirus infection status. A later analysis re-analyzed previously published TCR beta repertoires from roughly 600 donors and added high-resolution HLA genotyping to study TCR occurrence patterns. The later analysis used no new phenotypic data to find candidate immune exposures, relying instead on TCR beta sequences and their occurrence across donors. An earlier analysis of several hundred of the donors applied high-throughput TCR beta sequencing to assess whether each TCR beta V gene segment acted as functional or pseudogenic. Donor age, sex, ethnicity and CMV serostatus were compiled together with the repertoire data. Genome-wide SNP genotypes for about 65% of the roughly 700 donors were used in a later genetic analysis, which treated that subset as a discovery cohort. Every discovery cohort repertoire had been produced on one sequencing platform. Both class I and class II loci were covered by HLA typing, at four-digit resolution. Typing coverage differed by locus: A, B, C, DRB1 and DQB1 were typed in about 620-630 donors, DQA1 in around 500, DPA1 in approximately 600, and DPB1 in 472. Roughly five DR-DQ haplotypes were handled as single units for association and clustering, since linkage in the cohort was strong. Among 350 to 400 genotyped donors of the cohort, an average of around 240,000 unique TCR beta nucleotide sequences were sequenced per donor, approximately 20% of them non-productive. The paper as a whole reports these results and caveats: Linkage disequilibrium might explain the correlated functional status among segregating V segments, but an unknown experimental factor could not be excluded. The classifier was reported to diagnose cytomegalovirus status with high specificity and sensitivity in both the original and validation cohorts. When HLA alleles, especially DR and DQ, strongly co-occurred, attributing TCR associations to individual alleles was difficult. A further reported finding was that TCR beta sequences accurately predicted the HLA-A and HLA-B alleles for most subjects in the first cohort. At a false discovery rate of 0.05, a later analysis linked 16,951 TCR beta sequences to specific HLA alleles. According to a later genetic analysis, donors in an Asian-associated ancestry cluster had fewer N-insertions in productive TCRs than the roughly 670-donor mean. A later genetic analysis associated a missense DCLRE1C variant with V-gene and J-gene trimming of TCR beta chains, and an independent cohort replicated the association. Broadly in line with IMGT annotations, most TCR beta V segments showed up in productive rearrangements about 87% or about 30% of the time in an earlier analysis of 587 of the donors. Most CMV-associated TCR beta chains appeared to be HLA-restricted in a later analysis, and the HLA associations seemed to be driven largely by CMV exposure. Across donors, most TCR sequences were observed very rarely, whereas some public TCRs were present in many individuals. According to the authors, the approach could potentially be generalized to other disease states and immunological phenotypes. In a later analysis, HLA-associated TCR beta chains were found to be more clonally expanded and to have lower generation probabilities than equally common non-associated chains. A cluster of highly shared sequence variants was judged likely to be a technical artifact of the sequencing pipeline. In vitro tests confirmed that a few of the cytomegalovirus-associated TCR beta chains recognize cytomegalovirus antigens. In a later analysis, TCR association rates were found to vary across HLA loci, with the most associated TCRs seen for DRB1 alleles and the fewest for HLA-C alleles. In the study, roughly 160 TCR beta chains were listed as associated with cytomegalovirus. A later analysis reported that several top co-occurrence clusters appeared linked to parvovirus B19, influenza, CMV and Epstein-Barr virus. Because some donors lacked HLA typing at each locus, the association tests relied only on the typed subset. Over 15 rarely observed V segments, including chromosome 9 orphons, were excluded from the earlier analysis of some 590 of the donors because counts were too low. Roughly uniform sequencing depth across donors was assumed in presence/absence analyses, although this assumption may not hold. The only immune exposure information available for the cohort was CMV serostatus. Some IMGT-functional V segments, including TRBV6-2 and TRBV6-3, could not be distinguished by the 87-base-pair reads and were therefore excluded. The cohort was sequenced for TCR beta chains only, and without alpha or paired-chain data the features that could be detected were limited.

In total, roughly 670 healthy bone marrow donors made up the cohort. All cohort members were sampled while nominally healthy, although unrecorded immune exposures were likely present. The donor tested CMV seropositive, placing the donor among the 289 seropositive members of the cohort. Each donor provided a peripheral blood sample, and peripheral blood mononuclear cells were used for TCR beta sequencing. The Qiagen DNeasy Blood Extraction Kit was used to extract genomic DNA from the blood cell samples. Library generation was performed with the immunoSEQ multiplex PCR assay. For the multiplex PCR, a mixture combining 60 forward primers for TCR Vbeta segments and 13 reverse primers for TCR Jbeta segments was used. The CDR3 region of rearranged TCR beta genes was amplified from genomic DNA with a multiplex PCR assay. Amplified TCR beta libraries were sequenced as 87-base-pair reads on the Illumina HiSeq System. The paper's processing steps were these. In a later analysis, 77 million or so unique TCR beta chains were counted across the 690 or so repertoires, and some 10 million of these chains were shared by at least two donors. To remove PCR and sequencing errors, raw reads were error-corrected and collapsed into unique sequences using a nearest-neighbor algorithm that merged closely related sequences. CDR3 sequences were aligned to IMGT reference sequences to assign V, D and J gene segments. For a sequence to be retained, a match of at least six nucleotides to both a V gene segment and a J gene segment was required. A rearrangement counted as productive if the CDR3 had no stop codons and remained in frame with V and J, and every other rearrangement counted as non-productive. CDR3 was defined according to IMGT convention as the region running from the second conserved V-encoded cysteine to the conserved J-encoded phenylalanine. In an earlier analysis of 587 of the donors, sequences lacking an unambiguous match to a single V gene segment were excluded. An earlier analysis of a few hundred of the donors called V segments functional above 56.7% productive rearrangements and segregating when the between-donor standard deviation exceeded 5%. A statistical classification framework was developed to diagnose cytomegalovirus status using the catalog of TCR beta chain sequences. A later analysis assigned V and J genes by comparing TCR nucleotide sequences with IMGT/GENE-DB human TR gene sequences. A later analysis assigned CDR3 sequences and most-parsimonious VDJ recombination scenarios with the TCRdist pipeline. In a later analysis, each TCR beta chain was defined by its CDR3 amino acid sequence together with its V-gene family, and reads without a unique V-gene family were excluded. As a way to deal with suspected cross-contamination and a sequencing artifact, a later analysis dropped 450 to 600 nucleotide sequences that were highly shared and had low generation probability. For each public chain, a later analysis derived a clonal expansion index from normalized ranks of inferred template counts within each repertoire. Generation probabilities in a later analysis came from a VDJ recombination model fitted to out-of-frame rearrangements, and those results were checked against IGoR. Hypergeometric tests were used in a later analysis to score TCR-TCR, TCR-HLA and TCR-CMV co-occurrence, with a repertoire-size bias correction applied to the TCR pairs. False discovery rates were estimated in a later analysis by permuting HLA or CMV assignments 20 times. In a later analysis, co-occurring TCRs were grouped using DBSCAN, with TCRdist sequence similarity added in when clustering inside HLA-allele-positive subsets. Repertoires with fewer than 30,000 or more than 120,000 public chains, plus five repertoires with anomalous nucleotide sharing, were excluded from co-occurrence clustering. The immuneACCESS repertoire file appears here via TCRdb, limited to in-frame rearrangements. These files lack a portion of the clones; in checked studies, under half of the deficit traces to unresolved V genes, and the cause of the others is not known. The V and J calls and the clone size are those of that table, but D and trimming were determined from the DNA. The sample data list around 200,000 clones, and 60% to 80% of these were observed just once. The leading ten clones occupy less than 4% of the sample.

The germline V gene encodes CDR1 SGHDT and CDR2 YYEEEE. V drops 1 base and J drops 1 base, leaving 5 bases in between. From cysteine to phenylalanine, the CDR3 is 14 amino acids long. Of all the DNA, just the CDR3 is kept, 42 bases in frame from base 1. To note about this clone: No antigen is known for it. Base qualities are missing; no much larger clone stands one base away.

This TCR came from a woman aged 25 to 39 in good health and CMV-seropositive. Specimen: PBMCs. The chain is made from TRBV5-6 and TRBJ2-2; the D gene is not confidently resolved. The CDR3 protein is CASSLSVNTGELFF. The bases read TGTGCCAGCAGCTTGTCCGTGAACACCGGGGAGCTGTTTTTT.